These 14 T cell receptor beta chains were sequenced from one sample in a study of cytomegalovirus exposure and HLA in healthy donors. Primers: 60 Vbeta forward and 13 Jbeta reverse. Some clones are missing from TCRdb's copy, which holds only in-frame ones; the method was immunoSEQ multiplex PCR. Seen here are approximately 81,000 clones, around 85% observed once, and the top ten hold 2.4%. The sequenced sample consisted of PBMCs. These TCRs come from a woman between 45 and 65 years old in good health and CMV-seronegative.

The CDR3 bases are TGCGCCAGCAGCCCCACTAGGGATCGAACTCGCACAGATACGCAGTATTTT. Residues: CASSPTRDRTRTDTQYF. J is TRBJ2-3 and V is TRBV5-1; maybe TRBD2 (5 bases). The CDR3 spans 17 residues. The V end lost 4 bases, the J end lost 1 base, and 19 bases lay between the germline ends. CDR1 SGHRS and CDR2 YFSETQ come from the germline V gene.

This clone was found once. The V and J genes are TRBV27 and TRBJ2-4; 9 positions match TRBD1. This CDR3 spans 15 amino acids. CDR1 is MNHEY, CDR2 SMNVEV, per germline (reference sequence). The J segment lost 1 base and the V segment lost 4 bases, leaving 2 bases of the junction unmatched. CDR3 in amino acids: CASSYDRGAKNIQYF. The CDR3 DNA is TGTGCCAGCAGTTACGACAGGGGGGCCAAAAACATTCAGTACTTC.

This clone was detected only once. The chain links TRBV4-3 to TRBJ2-7; D possibly corresponds to TRBD2 (5 bases). CDR1 LGHNA and CDR2 YSLEER come from the germline V gene. The CDR3 is made up of 13 amino acids. V lost 0 bases and J lost 7, with 10 bases in between. The CDR3 bases are TGCGCCAGCAGCCAAGATTTGAGGGAGGAGCAGTACGTC. The encoded protein is CASSQDLREEQYV.

The rearrangement links TRBV7-9 to TRBJ2-7; 8 bases match TRBD2. CDR3 length: 18 residues. Germline CDR1 is SEHNR and CDR2 is FQNEAQ (reference sequence). The junction had 18 bases not matched to a gene; V was cut back by 6 bases and J by 2 bases. The CDR3 reads CASSSSLGLAEGAYEQYF. The CDR3 region has the DNA TGTGCCAGCAGTTCATCCCTCGGACTAGCCGAGGGGGCCTACGAGCAGTACTTC.

The chain recombines TRBV19 with TRBJ1-4, with D perhaps matching TRBD1 (5 bases). Trimming shortened V by 7 bases and J by 2 bases, and 14 bases separated the two germline ends. Germline-derived CDR1 and CDR2 are LNHDA and SQIVND (reference sequence). The length of the CDR3 is 15 residues. DNA of the CDR3: TGTGCCAGTACGGTACTGGGGGGGACTAATGAAAAACTGTTTTTT. Translating it yields CASTVLGGTNEKLFF.

V is TRBV15 and J is TRBJ2-3; 8 bases map to TRBD2. With 1 base clipped from V and 6 bases from J, the junction kept 9 bases outside the gene matches. The CDR3 has 16 residues. Germline V gene sequence: CDR1 LNHNV, CDR2 YYDKDF (reference sequence). The CDR3 protein is CATSRVTAGVVDTQYF. As DNA, the CDR3 is TGTGCCACCAGCAGAGTAACAGCGGGAGTTGTGGATACGCAGTATTTT.

This clone occurred once. V and J are TRBV29-1 and TRBJ2-3, with D possibly being TRBD2 (6 bases). The V gene's germline CDR1 is SQVTM and CDR2 ANQGSEA. The V end lost 7 bases, the J end lost 4 bases, and 6 bases lay between the germline ends. The CDR3 loop spans 10 amino acids. Here the CDR3 reads CSGGADTQYF. As DNA, the CDR3 is TGCAGCGGGGGGGCAGATACGCAGTATTTT.

The V and J genes are TRBV7-3 and TRBJ2-3; possibly TRBD2 for D (6 bases). Trimming pared 5 bases from V and 4 bases from J, leaving 10 bases between. Germline CDR1 SGHTA, CDR2 FQGTGA. The CDR3 is 13 amino acids. DNA of the CDR3: TGTGCCAGCAGCCGCTGGGGGGCAGATACGCAGTATTTT. It encodes CASSRWGADTQYF.

In DNA form, the CDR3 reads TGTGCCAGCAGCTTAGGTTCGGGGGATGAGCAGTTCTTC. It codes for CASSLGSGDEQFF. The rearrangement joins TRBV11-2 to TRBJ2-1, with D maybe TRBD2 (6 bases). Trimming took 1 base from V and 8 from J, leaving 9 bases between them. There are 13 residues in the CDR3. Germline CDR1 SGHAT, CDR2 FQNNGV.

V is TRBV19 and J is TRBJ2-7; 10 bases fit TRBD2. V shed 4 bases and J 1 base; nucleotides not matched to a gene: 7. Germline CDR1 LNHDA, CDR2 SQIVND (reference sequence). This CDR3 spans 16 amino acids. CDR3 amino acids: CASSTPTSGSSYEQYF. The CDR3 coding sequence is TGTGCCAGTAGTACGCCGACTAGCGGGTCATCCTACGAGCAGTACTTC.

The chain recombines TRBV4-1 with TRBJ2-3; 7 bases match TRBD2. Trimming removed 1 base from V and 3 bases from J; junction bases left unmatched: 4. Germline V lookup: CDR1 MGHRA, CDR2 YSYEKL. The CDR3 is 15 amino acids. CDR3 DNA sequence: TGCGCCAGCAGCCAAGTAACTAGCGCTACAGATACGCAGTATTTT. The encoded protein is CASSQVTSATDTQYF.

V usage is TRBV27 and J usage is TRBJ2-7; 14 positions match TRBD2. Germline-derived CDR1 and CDR2 are MNHEY and SMNVEV (reference sequence). J gave up 3 bases and V 4 bases, and 5 bases lay outside the gene matches. The CDR3 consists of 16 residues. The CDR3, as DNA: TGTGCCAGCAGTTCTCGGGGACTAGCGGGAGTCTACGAGCAGTACTTC. Residues: CASSSRGLAGVYEQYF.

This chain links TRBV28 with TRBJ2-7, with 12 bases aligning to TRBD2. This CDR3 comprises 14 residues. V was pared by 5 bases and J by 4 bases, with 3 bases of the junction left unmatched. Germline V gene lookup returns CDR1 MDHEN and CDR2 SYDVKM. In DNA form, the CDR3 reads TGTGCCAGCAGTCTACTAGCGGGAGGTTACGAGCAGTACTTC. Protein: CASSLLAGGYEQYF.

This clone was counted a few times. V gene TRBV5-1 combines with J gene TRBJ2-1; TRBD1 matches at 9 bases. In germline, CDR1 is SGHRS, CDR2 YFSETQ. Losses at the gene ends were 0 bases for V and 5 bases for J; bases not matched to a gene: 0. The CDR3 covers 14 residues. CDR3 residues: CASSLGQGDNEQFF. The CDR3 DNA follows: TGCGCCAGCAGCTTGGGACAGGGGGACAATGAGCAGTTCTTC.